One TCR beta chain is described in this entry. Its antigen remains undetermined. No much larger clonotype is one base removed from it; base qualities were not supplied. The immunoSEQ Assay, a bias-controlled multiplex PCR, was used to amplify TCRbeta CDR3 regions from genomic DNA. The authors' pipeline ran thus. Nucleated cell counts per sample were estimated from amplification of reference gene primers within the assay. To quantify the absolute abundance of each unique TCRbeta CDR3 rearrangement, sequence reads were collapsed and filtered. Productive Simpson clonality was computed per sample as the square root of Simpson's diversity index over productive rearrangements. Not all clones reach the TCRdb copy of this immuneACCESS table, which keeps in-frame sequences only. Checked studies attribute under half of the gap to unresolved V genes and leave the rest unexplained. Clone size and V and J calls were adopted from that table, with D and trimming inferred from the DNA. Present in this sample are some 190,000 clones, around 80% of which were seen just once. The top ten hold approximately 4.6% of the sample.

This record belongs to a study of blood T cell repertoires in COVID-19 (dated by TCRdb to about 2020). Some background on the complete study: Samples covering the acute and convalescent phases of COVID-19 were provided by collaborators in the United States, Italy and Spain. Samples came from the ongoing ImmuneRACE study (first 160 participants) plus 1,254 subjects from 6 global collaborators. Where available, HLA class I and class II types were taken from metadata supplied by the sample provider and were not determined by assay-based typing. The dataset comprised deeply sampled blood TCRbeta repertoires from subjects exposed to, actively infected with, or recovered from COVID-19. The prospective study material was composed of cDNA or gDNA derived from T cells, B-cell-depleted T cells, or PBMCs. A freely available public database, intended as a resource for researchers studying the immune response to SARS-CoV-2, is where the repertoires were released. Sample metadata almost always included a de-identified subject ID, COVID-19 status, age in years and sex.

Participants in the prospective study were aged roughly 18 to 100 years, lived in some 24 United States geographic areas, and enrolled through a virtual design. Cohort assignment in the prospective study relied on participant-reported clinical history from a screening survey and a study questionnaire. In the prospective study, mobile phlebotomists collected whole blood, serum and a nasopharyngeal or oropharyngeal swab from each participant. Participants in the prospective study had the option to provide additional blood draws and questionnaires over a 2-month period. Before DNA extraction, blood samples from the prospective study were shipped at room temperature or frozen. Study-wide findings and limitations: Clinical and demographic metadata were provided uncurated, with the amount varying by source and participant.

This sequence originates from a man under 40 with acute COVID-19. Sequencing input: PBMCs or T cells enriched from blood (not recorded which).

The nucleotides read TGTGCCAGCAAGTCAGTTATGAACACTGAAGCTTTCTTT. The encoded protein is CASKSVMNTEAFF. The chain uses TRBV6-5 and TRBJ1-1; the D gene is not confidently resolved. CDR3 length: 13 amino acids, cysteine to phenylalanine. Of all the DNA, just the CDR3 is kept, 39 bases in frame from base 1. V is cut by 7 bases and J by 0 bases, and the space between the germline ends is 9 bases. From the germline V gene, CDR1 is MNHEY and CDR2 is SVGAGI.